This TCR beta chain was profiled in a study of tumor and adjacent non-tumor tissue in lung cancer. Whole-study findings and limits: Compared with tumor, normal lung showed significantly lower TCR diversity. Top 100 clones took a larger repertoire share in normal lung.

The template was RNA from unsorted bulk tissue. Trimming removed 1 base at V and 5 bases at J, with 18 bases between. This CDR3 is 16 amino acids long. In germline, CDR1 is SGHAT, CDR2 FQNNGV. In the case of this clonotype: Its antigen is undetermined.

A modified ARM-PCR protocol with three rounds of nested PCR amplified TCRbeta. TCRdb reprocessed the multiplex PCR reads with MiXCR, giving one entry per CDR3 protein. Among fewer than 120,000 distinct CDR3 sequences, 84% were seen once, and the ten largest hold 20% to 25%. Input material: lung tumor tissue. The rearrangement joins TRBV11-2 to TRBJ2-7, with a weak D call TRBD2 (5 bases). The sequence was obtained from a man in his 70s with non-small cell lung cancer. This CDR3 is CASSLVDGFSGDEQYF. The DNA for the CDR3 is TGTGCCAGCAGCTTAGTGGACGGATTCAGCGGCGACGAGCAGTACTTC. Full variable domain (rest looked up from reference TRBV11-2 and TRBJ2-7): EAGVAQSPRYKIIEKRQSVAFWCNPISGHATLYWYQQILGQGPKLLIQFQNNGVVDDSQLPKDRFSAERLKGVDSTLKIQPAKLEDSAVYLCASSLVDGFSGDEQYFGPGTRLTVT.